One and the same sample provided the 24 T cell receptor beta chains below, sequenced in a study of cytomegalovirus exposure and HLA in healthy donors (dated by TCRdb to about 2017). The library came from the immunoSEQ multiplex PCR assay. For the multiplex PCR, a mixture combining 60 forward primers for TCR Vbeta segments and 13 reverse primers for TCR Jbeta segments was used. TCRdb mirrors the immuneACCESS table, restricted to in-frame sequences. Some clones are absent from its copies; in checked studies, under half trace to an unresolved V gene, and the reason for the others is unknown. The sample data list 110,000 to 150,000 clones, and around three quarters of these were observed just once. The ten largest account for about 2% of the sample. Source material: PBMCs. The receptor set was obtained from a woman aged 40 to 50 in good health and CMV-seronegative.

The J gene is TRBJ2-1, the V gene TRBV18; D is possibly TRBD2 (6 bases). The CDR3 runs to 16 residues. Trimming pared 6 bases from V and 5 bases from J, leaving 20 bases between. The V gene's germline CDR1 is KGHSH and CDR2 LQKENI. The CDR3 loop reads CASSARDSIRHNEQFF. DNA of the CDR3: TGTGCCAGCTCGGCCCGGGACTCCATACGACACAATGAGCAGTTCTTC.

The rearrangement joins TRBV10-3 to TRBJ2-1; 7 bases align to TRBD2. With 11 bases clipped from V and 4 bases from J, the junction kept 11 bases outside the gene matches. Germline lookup yields CDR1 ENHRY and CDR2 SYGVKD. This CDR3 spans 14 amino acids. CDR3 loop: CAVRASGNYNEQFF. The CDR3 DNA sequence: TGTGCCGTAAGGGCTAGCGGTAATTACAATGAGCAGTTCTTC.

This clone appeared once. This chain links TRBV2 with TRBJ2-1; 11 nucleotides match TRBD2. The CDR3 runs to 16 residues. Germline-derived CDR1 and CDR2 are SNHLY and FYNNEI. V shed 2 bases and J 4 bases; nucleotides not matched to a gene: 4. CDR3 amino acids: CASSERLAGGYNEQFF. The CDR3 region has the DNA TGTGCCAGCAGTGAACGTCTAGCGGGGGGTTACAATGAGCAGTTCTTC.

The chain employs TRBV5-1 and TRBJ1-6, with TRBD1 as a possible D gene (6 bases). CDR1 is SGHRS, CDR2 YFSETQ, per germline. The CDR3 is 16 amino acids. V lost 0 bases to trimming and J lost 7 bases, with 14 bases between them. The CDR3 coding sequence is TGCGCCAGCAGCTTGGCCTGGGCAGGGGACAATTCACCCCTCCACTTT. It encodes CASSLAWAGDNSPLHF.

The chain combines TRBV7-9 with TRBJ2-7, with 11 positions matching TRBD2. Germline-derived CDR1 and CDR2 are SEHNR and FQNEAQ (reference sequence). The trim removed 5 bases at V and 4 bases at J, leaving 7 bases unmatched. This CDR3 comprises 15 residues. CDR3 DNA sequence: TGTGCCAGCAGCCCTTTAGCGGGAGGGCGGTACGAGCAGTACTTC. Translation: CASSPLAGGRYEQYF.

V gene TRBV9 combines with J gene TRBJ1-1; 8 nucleotides match TRBD1. In germline, CDR1 is SGDLS, CDR2 YYNGEE. The V gene end was trimmed by 3 bases and the J gene end by 5 bases; junction bases not matched to a gene: 0. This CDR3 contains 12 residues. CDR3 bases: TGTGCCAGCAGCGGGACAGGGACTGAAGCTTTCTTT. Its protein product is CASSGTGTEAFF.

This chain joins TRBV5-6 and TRBJ1-5; maybe TRBD1 (5 bases). The CDR3 sequence is 13 residues long. The V gene lost 3 bases and the J gene lost 3 bases, with 7 bases spanning the gap. Germline values: CDR1 SGHDT, CDR2 YYEEEE. This CDR3 is CASSSTVNQPQHF. The CDR3 nucleotides read TGTGCCAGCAGCTCGACAGTCAATCAGCCCCAGCATTTT.

The chain joins TRBV2 to TRBJ2-7; 9 nucleotides align to TRBD2. The CDR3 runs to 15 residues. The trim removed 9 bases at V and 0 bases at J, leaving 9 bases unmatched. CDR1 is SNHLY, CDR2 FYNNEI, per germline. CDR3 bases: TGTGCCAGGAAAGACTTAGCGGGGGTCTCCTACGAGCAGTACTTC. This sequence encodes CARKDLAGVSYEQYF.

V usage is TRBV18 and J usage is TRBJ2-7; D remains ambiguous. This CDR3 is 16 amino acids long. V was clipped by 2 bases and J by 1 base, with 15 bases between them. The germline V gene encodes CDR1 KGHSH and CDR2 LQKENI. In DNA form, the CDR3 reads TGTGCCAGCTCACCAAGCCGCGTCAACCCTTCCTACGAGCAGTACTTC. This translates into CASSPSRVNPSYEQYF.

The J gene is TRBJ1-3, the V gene TRBV6-5; the D is unclear. CDR3 length equals 14 residues. From germline, CDR1 is MNHEY and CDR2 SVGAGI. V was clipped by 2 bases and J by 8 bases, with 13 bases between them. CDR3 DNA: TGTGCCAGCAGTTACGGCACCCCGCGGGACACCATATATTTT. It is translated as CASSYGTPRDTIYF.

V is TRBV7-8 and J is TRBJ1-1; possible D gene TRBD1, 5 bases. The ends were cut back, 6 bases at V and 4 bases at J, with 15 bases in the middle. The CDR3 is made up of 14 amino acids. CDR1 and CDR2 (germline): SGHVS, FQNEAQ. Here the CDR3 reads CASSRQGYSTEAFF. For the CDR3, the DNA is TGTGCCAGCAGTCGGCAGGGTTACAGCACTGAAGCTTTCTTT.

This chain joins TRBV10-2 and TRBJ2-3, with TRBD1 matching 7 bases. The CDR3 contains 15 residues. Germline V gives CDR1 WSHSY, CDR2 SAAADI. Trimming took 5 bases from V and 0 from J; bases not matched to a gene: 5. The chain's CDR3 is CASSFQGVSTDTQYF. CDR3 coding DNA: TGCGCCAGCAGTTTCCAGGGGGTGAGCACAGATACGCAGTATTTT.

V gene TRBV5-1 combines with J gene TRBJ1-1; TRBD1 agrees at 7 bases. In germline, CDR1 is SGHRS, CDR2 YFSETQ. The CDR3 is made up of 15 amino acids. The junction had 8 bases not matched to a gene; V was cut back by 3 bases and J by 3 bases. CDR3 in amino acids: CASSSLTGLYTEAFF. The CDR3 DNA follows: TGCGCCAGCAGCTCTCTGACAGGGTTGTACACTGAAGCTTTCTTT.

J is TRBJ1-2 and V is TRBV5-1, with a tentative D call TRBD1 (5 bases). With 0 bases removed from V and 1 base from J, the gap between germline ends came to 10 bases. CDR1 is SGHRS and CDR2 is YFSETQ in the germline V gene. The CDR3 consists of 15 residues. The DNA of the CDR3 is TGCGCCAGCAGCTTGGTTGACGGGGGTAACTATGGCTACACCTTC. This gives the protein CASSLVDGGNYGYTF.

The V and J genes are TRBV5-4 and TRBJ2-3; TRBD2 matches at 8 bases. With V trimmed by 4 bases and J by 4 bases, 5 bases remained unmatched. Germline-derived CDR1 and CDR2 are SGHNT and YYREEE (reference sequence). The CDR3 extends over 14 amino acids. The DNA for the CDR3 is TGTGCCAGCAGCGTTGAGACTAGCGCAGATACGCAGTATTTT. This translates into CASSVETSADTQYF.

CDR3 sequence reads: CASSFDSSNQPQHF. CDR3 DNA: TGTGCCAGCAGTTTCGACAGTAGCAATCAGCCCCAGCATTTT. The chain recombines TRBV2 with TRBJ1-5; D might be TRBD1 (5 bases). The CDR3 has 14 amino acids. V gave up 5 bases and J gave up 0 bases, with 8 bases separating them. Germline V gene data show CDR1 as SNHLY and CDR2 as FYNNEI.

This clone was detected only once. This rearrangement joins TRBV27 to TRBJ2-7, with a tentative D call TRBD1 (5 bases). Germline assignment: CDR1 MNHEY and CDR2 SMNVEV (reference sequence). V lost 5 bases and J 5 bases, leaving 13 bases between the germline ends. This CDR3 contains 13 residues. DNA for the CDR3: TGTGCCAGCAGTCGTCAGGGCTCAGACGAGCAGTACTTC. Translated: CASSRQGSDEQYF.

CDR3 DNA: TGTGCCAGCAGCTACTTACAGGGGGCTGCTGGCTACACCTTC. It yields the protein CASSYLQGAAGYTF. The chain joins TRBV7-2 to TRBJ1-2; 9 positions match TRBD1. Germline V lookup: CDR1 SGHTA, CDR2 FQGNSA. The CDR3 covers 14 residues. J was trimmed by 7 bases and V by 4 bases; bases with no gene match: 7.

The chain combines TRBV6-1 with TRBJ1-2; D perhaps matches TRBD1 (6 bases). V shed 2 bases and J shed 2 bases, with 6 bases lying between them. CDR3 size: 13 residues. CDR1 and CDR2 (germline): MNHNS, SASEGT. The CDR3 sequence: CASSEQGNYGYTF. As DNA, the CDR3 is TGTGCCAGCAGTGAACAGGGGAACTATGGCTACACCTTC.

CDR3 sequence (DNA): TGTGCCTGGAGTTGGAATATGGGAGCCGGGGAGCTGTTTTTT. Its translation is CAWSWNMGAGELFF. The rearrangement uses TRBV30 and TRBJ2-2; D perhaps matches TRBD2 (5 bases). The CDR3 sequence is 14 residues long. V was cut by 2 bases and J by 6 bases, with 13 bases left in between. Germline-derived CDR1 and CDR2 are GTSNPN and SVGIG (reference sequence).

The chain couples TRBV28 to TRBJ1-2, with 8 bases lining up with TRBD1. V was clipped by 6 bases and J by 4 bases; unmatched bases: 7. CDR1 is MDHEN, CDR2 SYDVKM, per germline. This CDR3 has 14 amino acids. CDR3 loop: CASSQGQGSYGYTF. The CDR3 nucleotides read TGTGCCAGCAGCCAAGGACAGGGCAGCTATGGCTACACCTTC.

The chain recombines TRBV28 with TRBJ2-7, with 8 bases fitting TRBD2. V shed 2 bases and J 6 bases; nucleotides not matched to a gene: 6. CDR1 MDHEN and CDR2 SYDVKM come from the germline V gene. CDR3 size: 14 residues. Here the CDR3 DNA reads TGTGCCAGCAGTTTAGGAGCGGGGGTGTTCGAGCAGTACTTC. Amino acid sequence: CASSLGAGVFEQYF.

This clone showed up just a few times. CDR3 DNA: TGTGCCAGTAGTCCTCCGGGACAGGGGTCGACCCAGTACTTC. It translates to CASSPPGQGSTQYF. The chain carries TRBV19 and TRBJ2-5, with TRBD1 identical over 10 bases. Looked up from germline, CDR1 is LNHDA and CDR2 is SQIVND (reference sequence). V gave up 5 bases and J gave up 7 bases; unmatched junction bases: 7. CDR3 length: 14 residues.

This sequence joins TRBV15 and TRBJ2-1; no clear D gene. Germline V lookup: CDR1 LNHNV, CDR2 YYDKDF (reference sequence). The CDR3 covers 16 residues. Trimming pared 1 base from V and 0 bases from J, leaving 10 bases between. The DNA of the CDR3 is TGTGCCACCAGCAGAGGTCGAGTTTCCTCCTACAATGAGCAGTTCTTC. It yields the protein CATSRGRVSSYNEQFF.